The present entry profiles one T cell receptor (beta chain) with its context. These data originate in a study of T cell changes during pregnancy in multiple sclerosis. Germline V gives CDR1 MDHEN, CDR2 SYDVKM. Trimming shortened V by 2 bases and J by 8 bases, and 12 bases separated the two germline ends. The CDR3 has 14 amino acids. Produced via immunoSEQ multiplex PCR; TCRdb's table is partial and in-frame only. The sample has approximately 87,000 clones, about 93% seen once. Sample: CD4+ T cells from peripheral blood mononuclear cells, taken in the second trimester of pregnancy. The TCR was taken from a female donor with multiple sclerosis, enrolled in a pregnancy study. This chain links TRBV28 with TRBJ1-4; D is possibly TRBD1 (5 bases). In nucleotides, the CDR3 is TGTGCCAGCAGTTTACAGGGTTTTCAGGAAAAACTGTTTTTT. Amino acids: CASSLQGFQEKLFF. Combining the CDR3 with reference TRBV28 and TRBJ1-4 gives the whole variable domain DVKVTQSSRYLVKRTGEKVFLECVQDMDHENMFWYRQDPGLGLRLIYFSYDVKMKEKGDIPEGYSVSREKKERFSLILESASTNQTSMYLCASSLQGFQEKLFFGSGTQLSVL.